These 2 T cell receptor beta chains were all obtained from the same sample, sequenced in a study of blood T cell repertoires in COVID-19. Profiled with immunoSEQ multiplex PCR; TCRdb holds only in-frame clones, not every one. The sample contains over 120,000 clones, 80% to 90% of which appear only once. Specimen: peripheral blood. The receptors were gathered from a man over 45 who had recovered from COVID-19.

As DNA, the CDR3 is TGCGCCAGCAGCACCGGACTCTCATCCAAAAACATTCAGTACTTC. Protein product: CASSTGLSSKNIQYF. V gene TRBV5-1 combines with J gene TRBJ2-4; D may be TRBD2 (5 bases). The CDR3 length is 15 residues. Trimming shortened V by 4 bases and J by 2 bases, and 13 bases separated the two germline ends. Germline V gene lookup returns CDR1 SGHRS and CDR2 YFSETQ. The full variable domain, in which reference TRBV5-1 and TRBJ2-4 provide the parts outside the CDR3, is KAGVTQTPRYLIKTRGQQVTLSCSPISGHRSVSWYQQTPGQGLQFLFEYFSETQRNKGNFPGRFSGRQFSNSRSEMNVSTLELGDSALYLCASSTGLSSKNIQYFGAGTRLSVL.

This clone showed up just a few times. This chain connects TRBV3-1 (or the pseudogene TRBV3-2) to TRBJ1-2, with a weak D call TRBD1 (5 bases). Germline V gives CDR1 LGHDT, CDR2 YNNKEL (reference sequence). CDR3 size: 12 residues. Trimming took off 2 bases at V and 7 bases at J, with 8 bases between the two ends. The CDR3 spells CASSQYRGGYTF. CDR3 DNA sequence: TGTGCCAGCAGCCAATATAGGGGTGGCTACACCTTC.